This TCR beta chain emerged from a study of early T cells in non-severe SARS-CoV-2 infection. In the study overall: Sequenced material consisted of bulk RNA (from unsorted whole blood), and chains were unpaired.

This clonotype was seen many times. The target antigen is unknown. With V trimmed by 1 base and J by 1 base, 7 bases remained unmatched. The V gene's germline CDR1 is LNHNV and CDR2 YYDKDF (reference sequence). The CDR3 totals 17 residues. Study results and limitations: Sequences matched to VDJdb favored anti-spike CD8 responses, while private and CD4 specificities were missed.

The protocol attached unique molecular identifiers to individual cDNA molecules. Via MiXCR, TCRdb re-called the 5' RACE reads, giving one row per CDR3 protein. Of 75,000 or so distinct CDR3 sequences listed, 10% to 12% were seen once; the top ten hold about 6%. This receptor was obtained from an adult who was a healthcare worker with PCR-confirmed SARS-CoV-2 infection or an uninfected control (not recorded which). V is TRBV15 and J is TRBJ2-1; 7 bases map to TRBD2. The specimen comprised whole blood, sampled at baseline. The CDR3 region has the DNA TGTGCCACCAGCAGAGTCCGCGGGGGACCTTCCTACAATGAGCAGTTCTTC. Translation gives CATSRVRGGPSYNEQFF.